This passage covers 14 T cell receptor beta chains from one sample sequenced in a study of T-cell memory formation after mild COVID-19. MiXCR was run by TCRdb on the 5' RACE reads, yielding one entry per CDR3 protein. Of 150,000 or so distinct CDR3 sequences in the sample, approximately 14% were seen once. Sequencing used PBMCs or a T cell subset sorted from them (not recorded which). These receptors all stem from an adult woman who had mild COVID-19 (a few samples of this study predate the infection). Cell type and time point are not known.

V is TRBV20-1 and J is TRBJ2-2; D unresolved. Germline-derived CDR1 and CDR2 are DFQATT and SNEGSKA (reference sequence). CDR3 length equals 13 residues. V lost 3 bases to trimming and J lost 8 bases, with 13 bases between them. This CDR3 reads CSASNKNQGELFF. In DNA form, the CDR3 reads TGCAGTGCTAGCAACAAAAACCAGGGGGAGCTGTTTTTT.

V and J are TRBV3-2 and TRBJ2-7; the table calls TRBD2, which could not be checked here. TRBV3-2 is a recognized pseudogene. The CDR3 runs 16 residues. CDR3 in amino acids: CASSQEVRRESYEQYF. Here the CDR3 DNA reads TGTGCCAGCAGCCAAGAAGTCCGGCGGGAGTCCTACGAGCAGTACTTC.

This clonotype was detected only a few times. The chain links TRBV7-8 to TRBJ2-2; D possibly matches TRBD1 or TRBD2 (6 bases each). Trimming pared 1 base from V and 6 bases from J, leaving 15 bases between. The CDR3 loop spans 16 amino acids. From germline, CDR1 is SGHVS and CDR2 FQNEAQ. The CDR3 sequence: CASSLGGARDPGELFF. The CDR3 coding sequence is TGTGCCAGCAGCTTAGGGGGGGCACGGGATCCCGGGGAGCTGTTTTTT.

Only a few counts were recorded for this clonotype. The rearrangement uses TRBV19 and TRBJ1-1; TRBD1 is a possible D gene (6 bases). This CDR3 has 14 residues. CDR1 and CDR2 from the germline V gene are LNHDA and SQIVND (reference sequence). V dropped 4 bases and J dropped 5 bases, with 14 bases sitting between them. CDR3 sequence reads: CASSTTGTITEAFF. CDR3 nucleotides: TGTGCCAGTAGTACCACCGGGACAATAACTGAAGCTTTCTTT.

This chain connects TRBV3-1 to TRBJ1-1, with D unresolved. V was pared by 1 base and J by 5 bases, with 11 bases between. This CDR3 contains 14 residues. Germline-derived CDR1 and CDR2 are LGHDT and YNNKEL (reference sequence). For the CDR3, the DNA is TGTGCCAGCAGCCAAGGAATCGGGATAACTGAAGCTTTCTTT. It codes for CASSQGIGITEAFF.

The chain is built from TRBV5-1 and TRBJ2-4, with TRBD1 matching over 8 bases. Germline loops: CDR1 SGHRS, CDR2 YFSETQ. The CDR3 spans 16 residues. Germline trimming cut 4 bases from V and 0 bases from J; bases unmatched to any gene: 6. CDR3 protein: CASSPTGGIAKNIQYF. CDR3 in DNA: TGCGCCAGCAGCCCAACAGGGGGGATAGCCAAAAACATTCAGTACTTC.

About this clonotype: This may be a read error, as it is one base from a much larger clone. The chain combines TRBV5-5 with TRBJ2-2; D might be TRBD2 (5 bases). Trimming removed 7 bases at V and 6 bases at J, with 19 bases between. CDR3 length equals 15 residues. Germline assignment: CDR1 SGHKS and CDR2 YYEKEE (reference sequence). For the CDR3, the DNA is TGTGCCAGCCTATCCCTCACGGGGAAACCCGGGGAGCTGTTTTTT. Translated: CASLSLTGKPGELFF.

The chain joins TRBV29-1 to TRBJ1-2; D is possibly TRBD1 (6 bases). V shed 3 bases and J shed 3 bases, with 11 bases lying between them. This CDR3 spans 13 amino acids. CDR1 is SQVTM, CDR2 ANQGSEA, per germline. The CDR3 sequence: CSVEETGYYGYTF. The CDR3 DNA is TGCAGCGTTGAGGAAACAGGGTACTATGGCTACACCTTC.

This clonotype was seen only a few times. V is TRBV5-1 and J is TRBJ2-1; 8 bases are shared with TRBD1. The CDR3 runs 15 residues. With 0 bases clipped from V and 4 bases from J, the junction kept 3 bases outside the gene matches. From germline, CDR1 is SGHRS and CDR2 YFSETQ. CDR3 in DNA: TGCGCCAGCAGCTTGGGACAGGGGCGATACAATGAGCAGTTCTTC. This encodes CASSLGQGRYNEQFF. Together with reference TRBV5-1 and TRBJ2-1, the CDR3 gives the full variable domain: KAGVTQTPRYLIKTRGQQVTLSCSPISGHRSVSWYQQTPGQGLQFLFEYFSETQRNKGNFPGRFSGRQFSNSRSEMNVSTLELGDSALYLCASSLGQGRYNEQFFGPGTRLTVL.

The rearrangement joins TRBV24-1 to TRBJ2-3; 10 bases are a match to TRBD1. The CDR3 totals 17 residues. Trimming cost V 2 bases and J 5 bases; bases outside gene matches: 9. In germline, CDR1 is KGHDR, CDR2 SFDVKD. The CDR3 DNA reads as TGTGCCACCAGTGATTCCCGGGACAGGGGCTTAGGAGATACGCAGTATTTT. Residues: CATSDSRDRGLGDTQYF.

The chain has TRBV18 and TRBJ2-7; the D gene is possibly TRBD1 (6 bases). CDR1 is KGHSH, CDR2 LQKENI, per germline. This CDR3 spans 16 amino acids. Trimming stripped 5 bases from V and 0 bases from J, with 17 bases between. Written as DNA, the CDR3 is TGTGCCAGCTCAGCTTACAGGGCCCCAAGCTCCTACGAGCAGTACTTC. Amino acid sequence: CASSAYRAPSSYEQYF.

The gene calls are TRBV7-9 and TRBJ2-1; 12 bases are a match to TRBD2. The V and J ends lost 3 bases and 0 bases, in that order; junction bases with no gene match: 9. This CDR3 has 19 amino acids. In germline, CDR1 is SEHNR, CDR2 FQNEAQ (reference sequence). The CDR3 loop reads CASSFRLAGVLSSYNEQFF. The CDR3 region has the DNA TGTGCCAGCAGCTTTAGACTAGCGGGGGTTCTGAGCTCCTACAATGAGCAGTTCTTC.

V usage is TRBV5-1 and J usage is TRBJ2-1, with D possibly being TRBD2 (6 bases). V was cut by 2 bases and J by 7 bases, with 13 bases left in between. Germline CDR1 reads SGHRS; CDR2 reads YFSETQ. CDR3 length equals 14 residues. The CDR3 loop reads CASSFSQGGNEQFF. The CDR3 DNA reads TGCGCCAGCAGCTTCTCGCAGGGAGGTAATGAGCAGTTCTTC.

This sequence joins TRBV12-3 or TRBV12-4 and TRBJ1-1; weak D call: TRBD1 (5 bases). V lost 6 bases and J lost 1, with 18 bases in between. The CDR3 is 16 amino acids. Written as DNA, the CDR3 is TGTGCCAGCAGCGTGGCAACGGGCGGGGGGAACACTGAAGCTTTCTTT. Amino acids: CASSVATGGGNTEAFF.